This T cell receptor (beta chain) was documented in a study of identical twins. Study results and caveats: Monozygotic twins shared more out-of-frame TCR alpha than recombination models predicted. Less excess twin sharing appeared in beta out-of-frame sequences. Cross-sectional statistical analysis was relied on for the conclusions, without the same donors being followed. The abundant beta clonotypes from cord blood had fewer insertions, and memory repertoires had none of this.

MiXCR, run by TCRdb on the 5' RACE reads, gives a single entry per CDR3 protein. Found here are 250,000 or so distinct CDR3 sequences, roughly 8% of them singletons; the top ten hold over 2.5%. This clonotype was found many times. Its antigen is still unknown. The V end lost 1 base, the J end lost 5 bases, and 13 bases lay between the germline ends. The CDR3 is 15 residues long. Germline V gives CDR1 SGHDT, CDR2 YYEEEE. The same specimen was also included in a second study, on yellow fever vaccine responses in identical twins.

V and J are TRBV5-6 and TRBJ2-1, with D unresolved. The TCR comes from a woman under 30 in good health. The sequenced sample was CD8+ T cells sorted from blood. The CDR3 loop is CASSLSSSIDNEQFF. In DNA form, the CDR3 reads TGTGCCAGCAGCTTGAGTTCCAGCATTGACAATGAGCAGTTCTTC.